What follows are 21 T cell receptor beta chains derived from one specimen sequenced in a study of memory CD4+ T cells and cytomegalovirus serostatus. TCRdb's table, derived via immunoSEQ multiplex PCR, lists solely in-frame clones and lacks some. The table records approximately 74,000 clones, about 78% of them present only once. Single viable CD3+CD4+CD8-CD45RO+ cells were sorted as the memory CD4+ T cells. Sequencing was done on a sample of memory CD4+ T cells from blood. The source of these receptors is an adult in good health and CMV-seropositive.

Notes on this clone: At the DNA level, this CDR3 is encoded by other sequences in the same sample as well. The chain recombines TRBV19 with TRBJ2-2; the D gene is possibly TRBD1 (5 bases). CDR3 length equals 14 residues. Germline V gives CDR1 LNHDA, CDR2 SQIVND (reference sequence). Trimming pared 4 bases from V and 1 base from J, leaving 7 bases between. In DNA, the CDR3 is TGTGCCAGTAGTAACAGGAGGAACACCGGGGAGCTGTTTTTT. Its translation is CASSNRRNTGELFF.

A few counts support this clone. In DNA, the CDR3 is TGTGCCAGCAGCGAAGGGTGGAGGGCGAAGACCTCTGGAAACACCATATATTTT. Translating it yields CASSEGWRAKTSGNTIYF. The chain has TRBV7-6 and TRBJ1-3; D remains ambiguous. Germline assignment: CDR1 SGHVS and CDR2 FNYEAQ. The length of the CDR3 is 18 residues. Trimming left V 5 bases short and J 0 bases short, with 20 bases between.

The chain uses TRBV11-3 and TRBJ2-3; 11 positions agree with TRBD2. The V segment lost 5 bases and the J segment 4 bases; nucleotides outside the gene matches: 8. Germline V gene sequence: CDR1 SGHNT, CDR2 YENEEA. This CDR3 is built from 16 residues. In DNA, the CDR3 is TGTGCCAGCAGCACTCCGACTAGCGGGACCCCAGATACGCAGTATTTT. Amino acid sequence: CASSTPTSGTPDTQYF.

J is TRBJ2-1 and V is TRBV7-2; the match to TRBD2 covers 8 bases. The length of the CDR3 is 14 residues. Germline loops: CDR1 SGHTA, CDR2 FQGNSA. V gave up 1 base and J gave up 7 bases; unmatched junction bases: 3. The CDR3 bases are TGTGCCAGCAGCTTAGAAGGGACTAGTAATGAGCAGTTCTTC. It translates to CASSLEGTSNEQFF.

This chain connects TRBV30 to TRBJ1-1, with 8 bases lining up with TRBD1. Germline-derived CDR1 and CDR2 are GTSNPN and SVGIG (reference sequence). The CDR3 runs to 13 residues. V lost 6 bases and J lost 1; bases outside the gene matches: 4. The chain's CDR3 is CACTGTGNTEAFF. CDR3 nucleotides: TGTGCCTGTACCGGGACAGGGAACACTGAAGCTTTCTTT. The whole variable domain, remainder taken from reference TRBV30 and TRBJ1-1, is SQTIHQWPATLVQPVGSPLSLECTVEGTSNPNLYWYRQAAGRGLQLLFYSVGIGQISSEVPQNLSASRPQDRQFILSSKKLLLSDSGFYLCACTGTGNTEAFFGQGTRLTVV.

The sample holds a few counts of this clone. V usage is TRBV19 and J usage is TRBJ1-2; D not resolved. The V gene's germline CDR1 is LNHDA and CDR2 SQIVND (reference sequence). Deletions cut 3 bases from V and 7 bases from J, with 15 bases between. This CDR3 comprises 14 residues. Written as DNA, the CDR3 is TGTGCCAGTAGTATTCCGGGCTTGGGTGGTGGCTACACCTTC. The encoded protein is CASSIPGLGGGYTF.

This chain links TRBV4-1 with TRBJ2-2; 13 positions match TRBD2. The germline V gene has CDR1 MGHRA and CDR2 YSYEKL. This CDR3 has 18 residues. Unmatched junction bases numbered 5, after V lost 2 bases and J lost 2 bases. The CDR3 spells CASSQPGLAGHNTGELFF. The CDR3 nucleotides are TGCGCCAGCAGCCAACCGGGACTAGCGGGGCATAACACCGGGGAGCTGTTTTTT.

V gene TRBV4-1 combines with J gene TRBJ1-2, with a possible D match to TRBD1 (6 bases). The germline V gene encodes CDR1 MGHRA and CDR2 YSYEKL. The CDR3 length is 14 residues. Deletions cut 4 bases from V and 4 bases from J, with 13 bases between. CDR3 region: CASSLTGKGYGYTF. The CDR3 DNA is TGCGCCAGCAGCCTTACAGGGAAGGGCTATGGCTACACCTTC.

This sequence joins TRBV28 and TRBJ2-3; D is perhaps TRBD2 (6 bases). The CDR3 is 16 amino acids. V was pared by 7 bases and J by 3 bases, with 20 bases between. Per germline, CDR1 MDHEN and CDR2 SYDVKM. The DNA for the CDR3 is TGTGCCAGCACTTCCGAGGAGGGGTCGGGGACAGATACGCAGTATTTT. Its translation is CASTSEEGSGTDTQYF.

A few counts support this clone. Germline is not matched at one junction end, which may reflect a read error. This rearrangement joins TRBV7-3 to TRBJ1-5; TRBD1 matches 7 bases. The CDR3 runs 12 residues. From germline, CDR1 is SGHTA and CDR2 FQGTGA. The CDR3 nucleotides are TGTGCCAGCAGCATAACGGACAGGAGGCAGCATTTT. Protein sequence: CASSITDRRQHF.

The chain recombines TRBV7-9 with TRBJ1-1; tentatively, D is TRBD1 (6 bases). The CDR3 sequence is 14 residues long. V dropped 6 bases and J dropped 2 bases, with 13 bases sitting between them. CDR1 and CDR2 (germline): SEHNR, FQNEAQ (reference sequence). The CDR3 region has the DNA TGTGCCAGCAGGGAACAGGGAAAAAACACTGAAGCTTTCTTT. It specifies CASREQGKNTEAFF.

J is TRBJ2-7 and V is TRBV30; D is perhaps TRBD1 (6 bases). The CDR3 loop spans 13 amino acids. Germline V gene lookup returns CDR1 GTSNPN and CDR2 SVGIG (reference sequence). V was clipped by 0 bases and J by 1 base, with 7 bases between them. The CDR3 loop is CAWSVQGSYEQYF. DNA for the CDR3: TGTGCCTGGAGTGTACAGGGTTCCTACGAGCAGTACTTC.

This chain connects TRBV13 to TRBJ2-7, with TRBD1 as a possible D gene (7 bases). The CDR3 is 16 residues long. CDR1 is PRHDT, CDR2 FYEKMQ, per germline (reference sequence). Trimming took 5 bases from V and 4 from J, leaving 21 bases between them. The CDR3 protein is CASSPKGATGVYEQYF. DNA for the CDR3: TGTGCCAGCAGCCCTAAGGGGGCGACGGGGGTTTACGAGCAGTACTTC.

This clone was counted once. The V gene is TRBV18, the J gene TRBJ2-3; D is unclear. V was clipped by 0 bases and J by 0 bases, with 10 bases between them. This CDR3 has 16 amino acids. In germline, CDR1 is KGHSH, CDR2 LQKENI. The CDR3 sequence is CASSPPYGSSTDTQYF. In DNA form, the CDR3 reads TGTGCCAGCTCACCACCGTACGGTTCGAGCACAGATACGCAGTATTTT.

The CDR3 DNA follows: TGTGCCAGCGGATCTCGGGGGGGCTACACAGATACGCAGTATTTT. This encodes CASGSRGGYTDTQYF. V is TRBV7-8 and J is TRBJ2-3; TRBD2 agrees at 8 bases. CDR3 length: 15 amino acids. V dropped 8 bases and J dropped 2; count of bases not matched to a gene: 9. Germline V CDR1 and CDR2: SGHVS, FQNEAQ.

The V gene is TRBV7-9, the J gene TRBJ2-6; 7 bases are a match to TRBD2. The CDR3 spans 18 residues. V shed 6 bases, J shed 0 bases, and the junction held 11 bases outside the gene matches. In germline, CDR1 is SEHNR, CDR2 FQNEAQ (reference sequence). CDR3 nucleotide sequence: TGTGCCAGCAGGAATCCGCGTGGGGAGGGCTCTGGGGCCAACGTCCTGACTTTC. As protein: CASRNPRGEGSGANVLTF.

The rearrangement joins TRBV27 to TRBJ1-1; D uncertain. V dropped 4 bases and J dropped 0 bases, with 12 bases sitting between them. The CDR3 is made up of 15 amino acids. Germline V gives CDR1 MNHEY, CDR2 SMNVEV (reference sequence). The CDR3 nucleotides are TGTGCCAGCAGTTCTGGATTCTTAATGAACACTGAAGCTTTCTTT. Translated, it gives CASSSGFLMNTEAFF.

This chain connects TRBV27 to TRBJ1-1, with 7 bases aligning to TRBD1. This CDR3 has 15 amino acids. Germline values: CDR1 MNHEY, CDR2 SMNVEV (reference sequence). With 2 bases clipped from V and 2 bases from J, the junction kept 5 bases outside the gene matches. CDR3 bases: TGTGCCAGCAGTTTACTTACAGGGGTCAACACTGAAGCTTTCTTT. Protein product: CASSLLTGVNTEAFF.

The J gene is TRBJ2-4, the V gene TRBV5-1, with D tentatively TRBD2 (7 bases). In germline, CDR1 is SGHRS, CDR2 YFSETQ. This CDR3 is built from 17 residues. V was shortened by 1 base and J by 5 bases, with 19 bases between the two germline ends. The CDR3 nucleotides are TGCGCCAGCAGCTTGAGTTCACGGGGGGCCGTCGAAAACATTCAGTACTTC. The encoded protein is CASSLSSRGAVENIQYF.

V is TRBV28 and J is TRBJ1-5; D unresolved. V gave up 4 bases and J gave up 4 bases, with 5 bases separating them. The CDR3 is 12 residues long. CDR1 and CDR2 (germline): MDHEN, SYDVKM. The CDR3 loop reads CASSYGNQPQHF. The DNA of the CDR3 is TGTGCCAGCAGTTACGGGAATCAGCCCCAGCATTTT.

This sequence joins TRBV10-1 and TRBJ2-3, with D maybe TRBD1 (7 bases). The CDR3 runs to 14 residues. Germline CDR1 and CDR2: WNHNN and SYGVQD (reference sequence). Trimming left V 4 bases short and J 6 bases short, with 14 bases between. This chain's CDR3 is CASSGDRDFDTQYF. CDR3 DNA: TGCGCCAGCAGTGGCGACAGGGACTTCGATACGCAGTATTTT.